The source of this TCR beta chain is a study of T cell repertoires in cytomegalovirus infection. Across the study: Peptides in the study included HLA-C-restricted and HLA-B-restricted CMV epitopes. Indications came from public TCR beta signatures; they pointed to CMV infection and to a matching HLA type. General study results and limits: Totalled public TCR beta family frequency picked out people who carried CMV plus the relevant HLA. The ex vivo response was dominated by HLA-C-restricted CMV-specific TCR beta clonotypes.

The table lists this clonotype with a few counts. The antigen is undetermined. Germline V gene data show CDR1 as ENHRY and CDR2 as SYGVKD. Germline trimming cut 6 bases from V and 4 bases from J; bases unmatched to any gene: 6. The CDR3 runs to 13 residues. Via MiXCR, TCRdb re-called the reads, giving one row per CDR3 protein. The sample records approximately 1,000,000 distinct CDR3 sequences, under 40% being singletons. Source: cultured CD8+ T cells from PBMCs, taken from culture after CMV antigen stimulation. The TCR sequence derives from a human donor in good health (CMV status not recorded). Some clones in this sample may be carry-over from other donors' samples. The chain recombines TRBV10-3 with TRBJ2-7; 7 positions agree with TRBD2. CDR3 in amino acids: CAIRTSERYEQYF. The CDR3 DNA follows: TGTGCCATCAGAACTAGCGAAAGATACGAGCAGTACTTC.